This T cell receptor beta chain emerged from a study of CD8+CD57+ T cells in acquired aplastic anemia. Researchers used genomic DNA as the template to profile TCR beta VDJ and CDR3. MiXCR was run by TCRdb on the reads, yielding one entry per CDR3 protein. The sample has over 250,000 distinct CDR3 sequences, 56% seen once; the top ten hold under 1.5%. The CDR3 is 14 amino acids. Trimming left V 1 base short and J 8 bases short, with 14 bases between. The germline V gene encodes CDR1 MGHDK and CDR2 SYGVNS. For sequencing, patients were chosen who had shown expansion of CD8+CD57+ cells by flow cytometry.

This sequence originates from a human donor with aplastic anemia. The chain combines TRBV25-1 with TRBJ1-2; D gene unclear. The material sequenced was sorted CD4+, CD8+, or CD8+CD57+ T cells (not recorded which) from PBMCs. The CDR3 spells CASSEFGIQRGYTF. CDR3 coding DNA: TGTGCCAGCAGTGAATTCGGTATACAACGAGGCTACACCTTC.